Listed below are T cell receptor beta chains from one sample, sequenced in a study of blood T cell repertoires in COVID-19. Only in-frame clones appear in the TCRdb table, and some are missing; sequencing was by immunoSEQ multiplex PCR. The sample shows some 99,000 clones, 80% to 90% of them seen only once. Sequencing used peripheral blood. The receptors originated from a human donor in a cohort sampled during active COVID-19. Both conserved end residues are part of each CDR3. The order of the fields is clone size, D gene, V gene, J gene, CDR3 DNA, CDR3 protein. D genes are given only for firm matches. A row's size may be missing; if present it is once, few, many or a size class.

>NA|TRBD1|TRBV19|TRBJ1-5
TGTGCCAGTAGTGGTAGGGGGCTTCAGCCCCAGCATTTT
CASSGRGLQPQHF
>NA|TRBD1|TRBV3-1/TRBV3-2|TRBJ2-3
TGTGCCAGCAGCCGAACAGGGGCCGGCACAGATACGCAGTATTTT
CASSRTGAGTDTQYF
>NA|NA|TRBV6-5|TRBJ2-7
TGTGCCAGCAGTATACAGTATTCCTACGAGCAGTACTTC
CASSIQYSYEQYF
>NA|TRBD1|TRBV2|TRBJ1-2
TGTGCCAGCGTGGGACAGGGGCAAACGCTCTATGGCTACACCTTC
CASVGQGQTLYGYTF
>NA|TRBD2|TRBV3-1/TRBV3-2|TRBJ2-2
TGTGCCAGCAGCCATCCAAAGCGCGGGGGTGGCACCGGGGAGCTGTTTTTT
CASSHPKRGGGTGELFF
>NA|NA|TRBV18|TRBJ1-1
TGTGCCAGCTCACCCCTTTTGGCGAACACTGAAGCTTTCTTT
CASSPLLANTEAFF
>NA|NA|TRBV5-6|TRBJ1-4
TGTGCCAGCAGCTTGTTTGCCGCGCTACTAACAACTAATGAAAAACTGTTTTTT
CASSLFAALLTTNEKLFF
>once|TRBD2|TRBV6-2/TRBV6-3|TRBJ2-3
TGTGCCAGCAGTTACCTAGCGGGAGCGACAGATACGCAGTATTTT
CASSYLAGATDTQYF
>NA|TRBD1|TRBV4-1|TRBJ2-2
TGCGCCAGCAGCCAAGCGTGGGGACAGGACGCCGGGGAGCTGTTTTTT
CASSQAWGQDAGELFF
>NA|NA|TRBV9|TRBJ1-1
TGTGCCAGCAGCGTAGTAGGGGTCCCAGGACCGATGAACACTGAAGCTTTCTTT
CASSVVGVPGPMNTEAFF
>once|TRBD1|TRBV28|TRBJ1-2
TGTGCCAGCAGTCCGTTCGGGACAGGGAACTATGGCTACACCTTC
CASSPFGTGNYGYTF
>NA|TRBD2|TRBV4-1|TRBJ2-7
TGCGCCAGCAGCCGCGGAGGGACTAGCGGGGGATCCTACGAGCAGTACTTC
CASSRGGTSGGSYEQYF
>NA|NA|TRBV7-9|TRBJ1-4
TGTGCCAGCAGACCGACAGCAGCTTTAGATGAAAAACTGTTTTTT
CASRPTAALDEKLFF
>NA|TRBD1|TRBV19|TRBJ2-7
TGTGCCAGTAGTATCCGGACAGGAGCCCTTATAGAGCAGTACTTC
CASSIRTGALIEQYF
>few|NA|TRBV9|TRBJ1-3
TGTGCCAGCAGCGTAGGGGCAAACTCTGGAAACACCATATATTTT
CASSVGANSGNTIYF